These 29 T cell receptor beta chains came from one sample sequenced in a study of CD4 T cells in relation to SARS-CoV-2 and coronaviruses (dated by TCRdb to the early 2020s). These TCRs' antigens remain unknown. The library relied on the immunoSEQ multiplex PCR assay. In TCRdb, the immuneACCESS table is reduced to in-frame sequences with V and J assigned. These tables do not hold every clone; where another copy was compared, an unresolved V gene accounts for under half, and the others remain unexplained. The sample table holds 41,000 or so clones, of which about 87% were seen once. The ten largest make up less than 1.5% of the sample. Material: naive CD4+ T cells from PBMCs, cultured in vitro. The sample's cell subset or site label, decoded: naive CD4+ T cells isolated by negative enrichment. These receptors were collected from an adult with COVID-19.

The V call is TRBV7-9, the J call TRBJ2-7; 8 nucleotides match TRBD2. This CDR3 has 14 residues. V lost 7 bases and J lost 7; bases outside the gene matches: 12. Germline-derived CDR1 and CDR2 are SEHNR and FQNEAQ (reference sequence). CDR3 protein: CASTQAGGAGEQYF. As DNA, the CDR3 is TGTGCCAGCACCCAGGCGGGAGGCGCGGGGGAGCAGTACTTC.

The rearrangement joins TRBV7-2 to TRBJ1-1; TRBD1 is a possible D gene (6 bases). This CDR3 is 17 amino acids long. Germline lookup yields CDR1 SGHTA and CDR2 FQGNSA. Trimming left V 0 bases short and J 3 bases short, with 17 bases between. CDR3: CASSLAPTGSVDTEAFF. For the CDR3, the DNA is TGTGCCAGCAGCTTAGCGCCAACAGGGTCCGTAGACACTGAAGCTTTCTTT.

The chain is built from TRBV5-1 and TRBJ2-1, with 8 bases fitting TRBD2. V gave up 4 bases and J gave up 5 bases; unmatched junction bases: 11. Germline V gene sequence: CDR1 SGHRS, CDR2 YFSETQ. CDR3 length equals 16 residues. CDR3 DNA: TGCGCCAGCAGCCCCCACCCCGACGGGAGGGACAATGAGCAGTTCTTC. As protein: CASSPHPDGRDNEQFF.

Only a few counts were recorded for this clone. This chain joins TRBV10-3 and TRBJ2-7, with TRBD1 matching 7 bases. The V gene's germline CDR1 is ENHRY and CDR2 SYGVKD. The junction had 15 bases not matched to a gene; V was cut back by 6 bases and J by 7 bases. This CDR3 is built from 15 residues. In nucleotides, the CDR3 is TGTGCCATCAGGAGACAGGGCCCCCTGAACCGGGAGCAGTACTTC. It translates to CAIRRQGPLNREQYF.

The rearrangement uses TRBV27 and TRBJ1-4; maybe TRBD1 (6 bases). Germline assignment: CDR1 MNHEY and CDR2 SMNVEV (reference sequence). CDR3 length: 14 residues. V was cut by 6 bases and J by 7 bases, with 15 bases left in between. The CDR3 spells CASSRPGATEKLFF. Here the CDR3 DNA reads TGTGCCAGCAGCCGACCAGGGGCGACTGAAAAACTGTTTTTT.

This chain connects TRBV28 to TRBJ2-7; D call uncertain. CDR3 length: 14 residues. V shed 3 bases and J shed 2 bases, with 11 bases lying between them. CDR1 and CDR2 (germline): MDHEN, SYDVKM. Here the CDR3 reads CASSLQPTAYEQYF. In DNA, the CDR3 is TGTGCCAGCAGTTTGCAGCCTACCGCCTACGAGCAGTACTTC.

As to this clone: Compared with germline, one end of the junction differs, possibly owing to a read error. The rearrangement uses TRBV7-7 and TRBJ2-3; the match to TRBD2 covers 10 bases. The CDR3 has 16 residues. Germline V gene sequence: CDR1 SSHAT, CDR2 FNYEAQ (reference sequence). The CDR3 nucleotides read TGTGCTAGCAGCTTAGGGCTAGCGGGAGTGGCAGATACGCAGTATTTT. Amino acids: CASSLGLAGVADTQYF.

The rearrangement links TRBV11-2 to TRBJ1-3; TRBD1 might be the D (6 bases). Germline V gene sequence: CDR1 SGHAT, CDR2 FQNNGV. The CDR3 runs 16 residues. V dropped 1 base and J dropped 0 bases, with 10 bases sitting between them. The CDR3 bases are TGTGCCAGCAGCTTAGTAGGGGGGATCTCTGGAAACACCATATATTTT. Its translation: CASSLVGGISGNTIYF.

The gene calls are TRBV6-2 or TRBV6-3 and TRBJ2-5; 15 bases fit TRBD2. Unmatched junction bases numbered 8, after V lost 2 bases and J lost 4 bases. This CDR3 has 18 amino acids. The germline gives CDR1 MNHEY, CDR2 SVGEGT. Here the CDR3 reads CASSYQEGLAGGRETQYF. In DNA, the CDR3 is TGTGCCAGCAGTTACCAAGAGGGACTAGCGGGAGGACGAGAGACCCAGTACTTC.

This rearrangement joins TRBV6-5 to TRBJ1-1, with 8 bases that match TRBD1. The CDR3 contains 16 residues. In germline, CDR1 is MNHEY, CDR2 SVGAGI. The ends lost 4 bases at V and 6 bases at J; junction bases unmatched: 13. DNA for the CDR3: TGTGCCAGCAGTTCACAGGGGGAAGCGTTGGTACCTGAAGCTTTCTTT. Protein sequence: CASSSQGEALVPEAFF.

The gene calls are TRBV18 and TRBJ2-7; D possibly corresponds to TRBD1 (5 bases). This CDR3 spans 16 amino acids. CDR1 and CDR2 (germline): KGHSH, LQKENI. V was clipped by 7 bases and J by 2 bases, with 21 bases between them. CDR3 sequence (DNA): TGTGCCAGCTTACCCCGTGTCTCAGGGAATCCCTACGAGCAGTACTTC. Amino acids: CASLPRVSGNPYEQYF.

V usage is TRBV7-9 and J usage is TRBJ2-5; D not certain. V lost 1 base and J 1 base, leaving 19 bases between the germline ends. The CDR3 is 18 residues long. Germline CDR1 is SEHNR and CDR2 is FQNEAQ (reference sequence). The CDR3 nucleotides read TGTGCCAGCAGCTTAGGAGGCAGCCTCTACCGCGCCCAAGAGACCCAGTACTTC. This gives the protein CASSLGGSLYRAQETQYF.

The chain has TRBV7-9 and TRBJ1-5; possible D gene TRBD1, 6 bases. V shed 1 base and J shed 7 bases, with 17 bases lying between them. Germline lookup yields CDR1 SEHNR and CDR2 FQNEAQ (reference sequence). There are 16 residues in the CDR3. CDR3: CASSLGQAGVGQPQHF. DNA of the CDR3: TGTGCCAGCAGCTTAGGGCAGGCAGGGGTAGGGCAGCCCCAGCATTTT.

The count of this clone is one. The chain has TRBV11-3 and TRBJ2-3; D not certain. Trimming took off 2 bases at V and 6 bases at J, with 9 bases between the two ends. In germline, CDR1 is SGHNT, CDR2 YENEEA. This CDR3 region has 13 residues. Here the CDR3 DNA reads TGTGCCAGCAGCTTAAATTCGGTCGATACGCAGTATTTT. This gives the protein CASSLNSVDTQYF.

The rearrangement uses TRBV19 and TRBJ2-3; no definite D call. Germline V lookup: CDR1 LNHDA, CDR2 SQIVND (reference sequence). V lost 7 bases and J 0 bases, leaving 8 bases between the germline ends. The CDR3 extends over 13 amino acids. The CDR3 coding sequence is TGTGCCAGTAAGCCCACTAGCACAGATACGCAGTATTTT. Amino acids: CASKPTSTDTQYF. Full variable domain (outside the CDR3, taken from reference TRBV19 and TRBJ2-3): DGGITQSPKYLFRKEGQNVTLSCEQNLNHDAMYWYRQDPGQGLRLIYYSQIVNDFQKGDIAEGYSVSREKKESFPLTVTSAQKNPTAFYLCASKPTSTDTQYFGPGTRLTVL.

The chain carries TRBV29-1 and TRBJ1-2; D not resolved. The CDR3 sequence is 13 residues long. From germline, CDR1 is SQVTM and CDR2 ANQGSEA. Between the trimmed V and J ends, which lost 0 bases and 2 bases, there was a span of 7 bases. The CDR3 DNA sequence: TGCAGCGTTGAAGATCCCCCGAACTATGGCTACACCTTC. Encoded protein: CSVEDPPNYGYTF.

This chain links TRBV5-6 with TRBJ1-4; 8 bases are shared with TRBD1. J lost 3 bases, V lost 2 bases, and 0 bases had no gene match. CDR1 is SGHDT and CDR2 is YYEEEE in the germline V gene. This CDR3 region has 14 residues. The CDR3 here is CASSLQGANEKLFF. The CDR3 bases are TGTGCCAGCAGCTTACAGGGGGCTAATGAAAAACTGTTTTTT.

The chain recombines TRBV2 with TRBJ2-1; 7 nucleotides align to TRBD1. The CDR3 is 14 residues long. Trimming removed 6 bases from V and 6 bases from J; junction bases left unmatched: 8. Germline lookup yields CDR1 SNHLY and CDR2 FYNNEI. The CDR3 coding sequence is TGTGCCAGCAGAAAACAGGGGAACAGCAATGAGCAGTTCTTC. This codes for CASRKQGNSNEQFF.

This sequence joins TRBV5-1 and TRBJ2-5; D not resolved. CDR3 length: 13 amino acids. Trimming cost V 0 bases and J 3 bases, with 6 bases left between them. The germline gives CDR1 SGHRS, CDR2 YFSETQ. The CDR3 bases are TGCGCCAGCAGCTTGGGAGTCGAAGAGACCCAGTACTTC. Protein: CASSLGVEETQYF.

The CDR3 region has the DNA TGTGCCAGTAGTATGGGAATCTACAATGAGCAGTTCTTC. Its translation: CASSMGIYNEQFF. The rearrangement uses TRBV19 and TRBJ2-1; D is uncertain. CDR1 is LNHDA, CDR2 SQIVND, per germline (reference sequence). The V end lost 3 bases, the J end lost 3 bases, and 6 bases lay between the germline ends. The CDR3 runs to 13 residues. Full variable domain (rest looked up from reference TRBV19 and TRBJ2-1): DGGITQSPKYLFRKEGQNVTLSCEQNLNHDAMYWYRQDPGQGLRLIYYSQIVNDFQKGDIAEGYSVSREKKESFPLTVTSAQKNPTAFYLCASSMGIYNEQFFGPGTRLTVL.

This clone was seen only once. The V call is TRBV5-1, the J call TRBJ2-1; TRBD2 is a possible D gene (6 bases). The CDR3 has 15 residues. Germline assignment: CDR1 SGHRS and CDR2 YFSETQ. V was pared by 1 base and J by 3 bases, with 11 bases between. This CDR3 is CASSLSVADYNEQFF. The DNA of the CDR3 is TGCGCCAGCAGCTTGTCGGTAGCGGACTACAATGAGCAGTTCTTC.

The genes are TRBV27 and TRBJ2-7; D may be TRBD1 (6 bases). There are 14 residues in the CDR3. The germline CDR1 and CDR2 sequences are MNHEY and SMNVEV (reference sequence). The germline V and J ends were trimmed by 5 bases and 3 bases, with 14 bases remaining between them. The CDR3 loop is CASSNSGAGYEQYF. The CDR3 bases are TGTGCCAGCAGTAACTCAGGGGCGGGCTACGAGCAGTACTTC.

The chain couples TRBV14 to TRBJ2-1, with 9 nucleotides matching TRBD2. This CDR3 region has 15 residues. V lost 4 bases, J lost 9 bases, and 10 bases stayed unmatched. From germline, CDR1 is SGHDN and CDR2 FVKESK. In DNA, the CDR3 is TGTGCCAGCAGCCGTGTCGGGACTAGCTTTCTTGAGCAGTTCTTC. This translates into CASSRVGTSFLEQFF.

The chain combines TRBV6-2 or TRBV6-3 with TRBJ2-1; D gene ambiguous. Trimming cost V 2 bases and J 8 bases, with 4 bases left between them. The length of the CDR3 is 11 residues. From germline, CDR1 is MNHEY and CDR2 SVGEGT. CDR3 sequence: CASSYDHEQFF. The CDR3 coding sequence is TGTGCCAGCAGTTACGACCATGAGCAGTTCTTC.

The chain has TRBV5-1 and TRBJ1-1; 8 positions match TRBD1. The germline CDR1 and CDR2 sequences are SGHRS and YFSETQ. J gave up 0 bases and V 9 bases, and 7 bases lay outside the gene matches. CDR3 size: 14 residues. The chain's CDR3 is CATGTGNMNTEAFF. DNA of the CDR3: TGCGCCACCGGGACAGGCAACATGAACACTGAAGCTTTCTTT.

This rearrangement joins TRBV11-2 to TRBJ1-4; possible D gene TRBD1, 6 bases. Trimming removed 6 bases at V and 3 bases at J, with 11 bases between. CDR3 length equals 14 residues. The germline V gene has CDR1 SGHAT and CDR2 FQNNGV. CDR3: CASRGGAANEKLFF. In DNA form, the CDR3 reads TGTGCCAGCAGAGGGGGGGCGGCTAATGAAAAACTGTTTTTT.

CDR3 DNA: TGCGCCAGCAGCCAAGGGACATCTCTATACAATGAGCAGTTCTTC. This codes for CASSQGTSLYNEQFF. The chain couples TRBV4-3 to TRBJ2-1; TRBD1 is a possible D gene (5 bases). V was pared by 1 base and J by 4 bases, with 11 bases between. Germline CDR1 is LGHNA and CDR2 is YSLEER. CDR3 size: 15 residues.

This clone was picked up one time. J is TRBJ2-1 and V is TRBV6-2 or TRBV6-3, with 10 bases identical to TRBD1. This CDR3 is 14 amino acids long. Germline assignment: CDR1 MNHEY and CDR2 SVGEGT. The junction had 3 bases not matched to a gene; V was cut back by 6 bases and J by 4 bases. The CDR3 DNA reads TGTGCCAGCAGCCGACAGGGGGCGTACAATGAGCAGTTCTTC. Its protein product is CASSRQGAYNEQFF.

The chain is built from TRBV4-1 and TRBJ2-1; 10 positions match TRBD1. With V trimmed by 4 bases and J by 0 bases, 15 bases remained unmatched. CDR1 and CDR2 (germline): MGHRA, YSYEKL. The CDR3 runs to 20 residues. The CDR3 nucleotides read TGCGCCAGCAGCCGCGGGGGACAGGGGTTGATATTGGCCTCCTACAATGAGCAGTTCTTC. Residues: CASSRGGQGLILASYNEQFF.